One and the same sample provided the 10 T cell receptor beta chains below, sequenced in a study of blood T cell repertoires in COVID-19. TCRdb's table, derived via immunoSEQ multiplex PCR, lists solely in-frame clones and lacks some. Of 280,000 or so clones in the sample, roughly 91% are singletons; the top ten hold roughly 2.8%. The sequenced material came from PBMCs or T cells enriched from blood (not recorded which). The receptors here all came from a woman in her forties or fifties who had been exposed to COVID-19.

CDR3 sequence: CASSSAGERSTDTQYF. The CDR3 DNA reads TGTGCCAGCAGTTCGGCGGGGGAGCGGAGCACAGATACGCAGTATTTT. The chain carries TRBV28 and TRBJ2-3; 7 nucleotides align to TRBD2. The V gene's germline CDR1 is MDHEN and CDR2 SYDVKM. This CDR3 comprises 16 residues. V lost 4 bases, J lost 0 bases, and 7 bases stayed unmatched.

This sequence joins TRBV6-2 or TRBV6-3 and TRBJ2-4; possible D gene TRBD1, 6 bases. The germline V gene encodes CDR1 MNHEY and CDR2 SVGEGT. CDR3 length equals 13 residues. The germline V and J ends were trimmed by 2 bases and 7 bases, with 9 bases remaining between them. CDR3 sequence reads: CASSYDQGNIQYF. For the CDR3, the DNA is TGTGCCAGCAGTTACGATCAGGGGAACATTCAGTACTTC.

The genes are TRBV9 and TRBJ2-5, with 9 bases lining up with TRBD2. Trimming cost V 5 bases and J 0 bases; bases outside gene matches: 5. Germline V lookup: CDR1 SGDLS, CDR2 YYNGEE. The CDR3 consists of 15 residues. The CDR3 here is CASRRTSENQETQYF. As DNA, the CDR3 is TGTGCCAGCAGGCGGACTAGCGAGAACCAAGAGACCCAGTACTTC.

CDR3 loop: CASSVAGGPGYTF. The DNA for the CDR3 is TGTGCCAGCAGCGTCGCGGGTGGCCCTGGCTACACCTTC. The rearrangement links TRBV12-3 or TRBV12-4 to TRBJ1-2; unclear D gene. The V end was cut by 6 bases, the J end by 7 bases, with 15 bases between. This CDR3 region has 13 residues.

The chain links TRBV28 to TRBJ1-1; D remains ambiguous. Trimming removed 8 bases at V and 0 bases at J, with 13 bases between. Germline CDR1 MDHEN, CDR2 SYDVKM. The CDR3 sequence is 14 residues long. CDR3 region: CASLSVVMNTEAFF. The CDR3 nucleotides read TGTGCCAGCCTCTCGGTGGTCATGAACACTGAAGCTTTCTTT.

This chain joins TRBV4-1 and TRBJ1-5, with a tentative D call TRBD1 (5 bases). Germline-derived CDR1 and CDR2 are MGHRA and YSYEKL. Trimming removed 0 bases at V and 6 bases at J, with 18 bases between. This CDR3 spans 17 amino acids. For the CDR3, the DNA is TGCGCCAGCAGCCAAGACCAGCAGGGCAGGATTAGTCAGCCCCAGCATTTT. Translated, it gives CASSQDQQGRISQPQHF.

V gene TRBV4-2 combines with J gene TRBJ2-1, with a possible D match to TRBD1 (5 bases). Germline CDR1 reads LGHNA; CDR2 reads YNFKEQ. The ends were cut back, 4 bases at V and 3 bases at J, with 13 bases in the middle. This CDR3 region has 15 residues. The CDR3 is CASSLDTGSYNEQFF. CDR3 coding DNA: TGTGCCAGCAGCCTCGATACAGGAAGCTACAATGAGCAGTTCTTC.

This chain uses TRBV29-1 with TRBJ2-1; 9 bases match TRBD1. Trimming took 5 bases from V and 3 from J; bases not matched to a gene: 8. In germline, CDR1 is SQVTM, CDR2 ANQGSEA. The CDR3 has 15 amino acids. CDR3 sequence: CSVSLGTGSYNEQFF. The CDR3 region has the DNA TGCAGCGTTTCCTTGGGGACAGGGAGCTACAATGAGCAGTTCTTC.

The CDR3 spells CASSLSGGLSNQPQHF. Written as DNA, the CDR3 is TGTGCCAGCAGTTTATCTGGGGGCTTGAGCAATCAGCCCCAGCATTTT. The chain joins TRBV27 to TRBJ1-5; weak D call: TRBD1 (6 bases). V lost 0 bases and J 1 base, leaving 10 bases between the germline ends. Germline V lookup: CDR1 MNHEY, CDR2 SMNVEV (reference sequence). The CDR3 has 16 residues.

The chain joins TRBV5-1 to TRBJ1-3; 8 bases line up with TRBD1. V shed 3 bases, J shed 3 bases, and the junction held 11 bases outside the gene matches. The CDR3 runs 17 residues. From germline, CDR1 is SGHRS and CDR2 YFSETQ. CDR3 DNA: TGCGCCAGCAGCTCCCAGGGGGCGCCCGGCAGTGGAAACACCATATATTTT. Protein product: CASSSQGAPGSGNTIYF.